The entry below gives a single T cell receptor beta chain sequence along with its context. Its antigen remains unknown. This entry is derived from a study of T cells in localized non-small cell lung cancer. The study's findings and limits: In uninvolved adjacent lung, T cell clonality reached its highest value, exceeding tumor.

CDR1 and CDR2 (germline): SGHDT, YYEEEE. The CDR3 sequence is 16 residues long. With V trimmed by 1 base and J by 5 bases, 6 bases remained unmatched. Here immunoSEQ multiplex PCR was the method, and the copy in TCRdb shows in-frame clones only, minus some. The data show tens of thousands of clones, roughly nine tenths seen once. The material was peripheral blood, obtained before any cancer treatment. The chain is built from TRBV5-6 and TRBJ2-1; 10 positions match TRBD2. This receptor was identified in a woman aged 40-69 years with stage I lung adenocarcinoma. In nucleotides, the CDR3 is TGTGCCAGCAGCTTGTATTGGACTAGCGGTAACAATGAGCAGTTCTTC. Translated, it gives CASSLYWTSGNNEQFF.